Listed below are T cell receptor beta chains from one sample, sequenced in a study of glioma-infiltrating T cells after dendritic cell vaccination. Clones were read by immunoSEQ multiplex PCR, and TCRdb kept only the in-frame ones, dropping some. The sample holds 50,000 to 75,000 clones, 70% to 90% seen once. Sequenced here: blood, sampled after dendritic cell vaccination. The receptors derive from a human donor with glioblastoma. Each CDR3 is given with its conserved first and last residue. A D gene is named only where the DNA matches it firmly. Size tells how often a clone was seen (once, few, many) or the class of an expanded clone, and some rows leave it out.

TRBD2	TRBV9	16	TRBJ2-5	-	CASSVGNSGVGETQYF	TGTGCCAGCAGCGTAGGGAATAGCGGGGTTGGGGAGACCCAGTACTTC
TRBD2	TRBV30	17	TRBJ2-3	few	CAWSVLAGSSEYGTQYF	TGTGCCTGGAGTGTACTAGCGGGGTCTTCGGAGTACGGTACGCAGTATTTT
TRBD1	TRBV18	13	TRBJ2-7	-	CASSPLSGGEQYF	TGTGCCAGCTCACCACTCTCAGGGGGCGAGCAGTACTTC
TRBD2	TRBV4-3	15	TRBJ2-2	large	CASSPAGGHTGELFF	TGCGCCAGCAGCCCAGCGGGGGGGCACACCGGGGAGCTGTTTTTT
TRBD1	TRBV11-2	15	TRBJ1-3	-	CASRDIRGRGNTIYF	TGTGCCAGCAGAGATATCAGGGGGCGTGGAAACACCATATATTTT
-	TRBV11-3	17	TRBJ2-3	-	CASSSPPGTGLTDTQYF	TGTGCCAGCAGCTCCCCCCCCGGGACTGGGCTCACAGATACGCAGTATTTT
-	TRBV30	16	TRBJ1-4	-	CAWSVWYRGAGEKLFF	TGTGCCTGGAGTGTATGGTACCGGGGGGCCGGGGAAAAACTGTTTTTT
TRBD2	TRBV7-2	17	TRBJ2-2	-	CASSLVLAGGHTGELFF	TGTGCCAGCAGCTTAGTGCTGGCGGGGGGCCACACCGGGGAGCTGTTTTTT
-	TRBV7-3	13	TRBJ1-1	-	CASSRGSNTEAFF	TGTGCCAGCAGCAGAGGATCGAACACTGAAGCTTTCTTT
-	TRBV5-4	12	TRBJ2-7	-	CASSTNTYEQYF	TGTGCCAGCAGCACTAACACCTACGAGCAGTACTTC
-	TRBV9	12	TRBJ1-1	-	CASSVAGTEAFF	TGTGCCAGCAGCGTAGCAGGCACTGAAGCTTTCTTT
-	TRBV2	14	TRBJ1-2	-	CATPNPQGSYGYTF	TGTGCCACCCCGAACCCACAGGGTAGCTATGGCTACACCTTC
-	TRBV5-6	15	TRBJ2-1	-	CASSLSGQPYNEQFF	TGTGCCAGCAGCTTGTCGGGACAACCCTACAATGAGCAGTTCTTC
TRBD2	TRBV14	19	TRBJ2-5	-	CASSQDPRLADVRGETQYF	TGTGCCAGCAGCCAAGATCCGCGACTAGCGGATGTTAGGGGAGAGACCCAGTACTTC
TRBD1	TRBV7-9	15	TRBJ2-4	-	CASSQGQGGKNIQYF	TGTGCCAGCAGCCAGGGACAGGGGGGGAAAAACATTCAGTACTTC
-	TRBV7-3	16	TRBJ2-5	once	CASSFPLPAGQETQYF	TGTGCCAGCAGCTTCCCACTGCCCGCGGGACAAGAGACCCAGTACTTC
-	TRBV7-2	16	TRBJ2-3	-	CASSLGVGAGTDTQYF	TGTGCCAGCAGCTTAGGGGTGGGCGCCGGCACAGATACGCAGTATTTT
-	TRBV9	17	TRBJ1-4	-	CASSVVGEDWTNEKLFF	TGTGCCAGCAGCGTAGTAGGGGAGGACTGGACTAATGAAAAACTGTTTTTT
-	TRBV2	13	TRBJ1-1	-	CASSPRHGGEAFF	TGTGCCAGCAGTCCGAGACACGGTGGTGAAGCTTTCTTT
TRBD1	TRBV7-6	14	TRBJ2-1	-	CASSPDRAHNEQFF	TGTGCCAGCAGCCCAGACAGGGCTCACAATGAGCAGTTCTTC
-	TRBV6-5	15	TRBJ2-7	-	CASRTGREIDYEQYF	TGTGCCAGCAGAACAGGGAGGGAAATTGATTACGAGCAGTACTTC
TRBD1	TRBV4-3	16	TRBJ1-6	-	CASSQGTGGINSPLHF	TGCGCCAGCAGCCAAGGGACAGGGGGAATTAATTCACCCCTCCACTTT
TRBD1	TRBV7-9	18	TRBJ1-5	-	CASSPDRDEGYSNQPQHF	TGTGCCAGCAGCCCCGACAGGGACGAGGGGTATAGCAATCAGCCCCAGCATTTT
-	TRBV28	15	TRBJ1-6	-	CASRRQDIYNSPLHF	TGTGCCAGCAGGAGACAGGATATCTATAATTCACCCCTCCACTTT
-	TRBV27	13	TRBJ2-7	-	CASRGGPGDEQYF	TGTGCCAGTCGCGGGGGCCCCGGGGACGAGCAGTACTTC
-	TRBV7-9	14	TRBJ1-1	-	CASRPDNMNTEAFF	TGTGCCAGCAGGCCCGACAACATGAACACTGAAGCTTTCTTT
TRBD1	TRBV19	19	TRBJ1-5	few	CATSASGQGARSSNQPQHF	TGTGCCACCTCAGCAAGTGGGCAGGGGGCGCGAAGTAGCAATCAGCCCCAGCATTTT
-	TRBV4-3	12	TRBJ2-1	-	CASSPTGNFRFF	TGCGCCAGCAGCCCCACAGGGAATTTTCGGTTCTTC
-	TRBV5-1	16	TRBJ2-2	-	CASSLGWSPNGGELFF	TGCGCCAGCAGCTTGGGATGGTCTCCTAACGGCGGGGAGCTGTTTTTT
TRBD2	TRBV28	16	TRBJ2-1	-	CASSSGGSFRLNEQFF	TGTGCCAGCAGTTCCGGGGGGAGTTTCCGACTTAATGAGCAGTTCTTC
TRBD2	TRBV5-4	16	TRBJ2-2	-	CASSFQRGSNTGELFF	TGTGCCAGCAGCTTCCAGCGGGGGTCGAACACCGGGGAGCTGTTTTTT
TRBD1	TRBV29-1	18	TRBJ1-5	-	CSVDPAPRQVTGYQPQHF	TGCAGCGTTGATCCAGCCCCAAGACAGGTGACAGGGTATCAGCCCCAGCATTTT
-	TRBV2	12	TRBJ2-7	-	CACQGTSYEQYF	TGTGCCTGTCAGGGTACGTCCTACGAGCAGTACTTC
-	TRBV4-3	16	TRBJ1-6	-	CASSQTTFAEGSPLHF	TGCGCCAGCAGCCAGACGACCTTTGCTGAGGGCTCACCCCTCCACTTT
-	TRBV9	14	TRBJ1-2	-	CASSVEADSYGYTF	TGTGCCAGCAGCGTAGAGGCCGACAGCTATGGCTACACCTTC
TRBD1	TRBV5-6	13	TRBJ2-7	-	CASQGTEYYEQYF	TGTGCCAGCCAGGGGACAGAATACTACGAGCAGTACTTC
-	TRBV9	14	TRBJ1-5	-	CASSLGVLSQPQHF	TGTGCCAGCAGCCTAGGAGTCTTATCCCAGCCCCAGCATTTT
TRBD1	TRBV6-5	15	TRBJ2-7	few	CASSVMGQASYEQYF	TGTGCCAGCAGCGTTATGGGACAGGCCAGCTACGAGCAGTACTTC
TRBD2	TRBV2	15	TRBJ2-5	few	CASSEQRGAQETQYF	TGTGCCAGCAGTGAACAGCGGGGGGCCCAAGAGACCCAGTACTTC
-	TRBV4-2	15	TRBJ1-1	-	CASSPTRTVNTEAFF	TGTGCCAGCAGCCCAACCCGGACTGTGAACACTGAAGCTTTCTTT
-	TRBV11-3	18	TRBJ2-7	-	CASSLRRYLNKSSYEQYF	TGTGCCAGCAGCTTACGGAGATACCTAAACAAAAGCTCCTACGAGCAGTACTTC
TRBD1	TRBV4-2	15	TRBJ2-3	-	CASSQRGQGRDTQYF	TGTGCCAGCAGCCAAAGGGGGCAGGGGAGAGATACGCAGTATTTT
TRBD1	TRBV5-1	18	TRBJ2-6	-	CASSERQGAFSGANVLTF	TGCGCCAGCAGCGAACGACAGGGCGCCTTTTCCGGGGCCAACGTCCTGACTTTC
TRBD2	TRBV7-2	15	TRBJ2-1	-	CASSLSGGAYNEQFF	TGTGCCAGCAGCTTATCGGGGGGGGCCTACAATGAGCAGTTCTTC